The sequence of this TCR beta chain was determined in a study of OX40 agonist ivuxolimab in advanced cancers. Trimming left V 10 bases short and J 7 bases short, with 14 bases between. CDR1 and CDR2 (germline): MDHEN, SYDVKM. This CDR3 is 11 amino acids long. For this clone: The antigen is not known.

Study-level results: Relative to CD4+ cells, CD8+ T cells on average had more expanded clones. The 0.1-3.0 mg/kg partial responders had among the lowest clonal expansion.

Some clones are missing from TCRdb's copy, which holds only in-frame ones; the method was immunoSEQ multiplex PCR. The table shows approximately 12,000 clones, with around four fifths occurring only once. The starting material was CD4+ or CD8+ T cells sorted from blood, obtained in a trial of the OX40 agonist ivuxolimab. The receptor was derived from an adult with an advanced solid tumor such as melanoma, head and neck, liver or kidney cancer. The chain carries TRBV28 and TRBJ2-7, with a weak D call TRBD2 (6 bases). The CDR3 sequence: CATKGGQEQYF. In nucleotides, the CDR3 is TGTGCCACCAAAGGAGGGCAGGAGCAGTACTTC.